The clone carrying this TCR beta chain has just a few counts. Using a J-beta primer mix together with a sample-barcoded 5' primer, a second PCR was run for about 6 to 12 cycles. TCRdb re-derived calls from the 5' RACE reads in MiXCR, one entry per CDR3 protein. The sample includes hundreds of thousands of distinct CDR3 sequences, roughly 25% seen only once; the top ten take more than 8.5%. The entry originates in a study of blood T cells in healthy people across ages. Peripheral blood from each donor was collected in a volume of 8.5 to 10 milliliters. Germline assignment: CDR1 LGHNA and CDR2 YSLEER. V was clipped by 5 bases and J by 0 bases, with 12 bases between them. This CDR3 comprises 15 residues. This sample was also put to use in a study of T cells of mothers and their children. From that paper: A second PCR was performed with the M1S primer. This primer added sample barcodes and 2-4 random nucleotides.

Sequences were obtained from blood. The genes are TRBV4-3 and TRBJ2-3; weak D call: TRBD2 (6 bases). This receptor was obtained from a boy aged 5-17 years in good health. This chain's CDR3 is CASSLDAGSTDTQYF. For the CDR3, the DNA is TGCGCCAGCAGCTTGGATGCGGGAAGCACAGATACGCAGTATTTT.